Shown below are 20 T cell receptor beta chains from a single sample sequenced in a study of cytomegalovirus exposure and HLA in healthy donors. The PCR contained 60 Vbeta and 13 Jbeta primers. Libraries were prepared by immunoSEQ multiplex PCR; TCRdb keeps only in-frame clonotypes and omits some of them. The sample lists about 150,000 clones; 79% were seen once. The sample comprised PBMCs. Receptors originate from a man aged 50 or older in good health and CMV-seropositive.

This chain joins TRBV18 and TRBJ2-1; 8 nucleotides match TRBD2. Germline V gene sequence: CDR1 KGHSH, CDR2 LQKENI. The CDR3 is made up of 15 amino acids. V shed 2 bases, J shed 2 bases, and the junction held 2 bases outside the gene matches. The CDR3: CASSPAGGAYNEQFF. In DNA, the CDR3 is TGTGCCAGCTCACCAGCGGGGGGCGCCTACAATGAGCAGTTCTTC.

The chain links TRBV6-5 to TRBJ2-2, with TRBD2 matching over 7 bases. The V and J ends lost 6 bases and 2 bases, in that order; junction bases with no gene match: 6. The CDR3 consists of 15 residues. CDR1 and CDR2 from the germline V gene are MNHEY and SVGAGI. The CDR3 is CASSRTSDNTGELFF. The CDR3, as DNA: TGTGCCAGCAGCCGCACTAGCGACAACACCGGGGAGCTGTTTTTT.

V and J are TRBV5-1 and TRBJ2-7; D is possibly TRBD1 (6 bases). CDR1 and CDR2 (germline): SGHRS, YFSETQ. The CDR3 runs 12 residues. V was pared by 5 bases and J by 3 bases, with 9 bases between. This CDR3 reads CASRRTDYEQYF. In DNA, the CDR3 is TGCGCCAGCAGGAGGACAGACTACGAGCAGTACTTC.

The V and J genes are TRBV5-1 and TRBJ2-5; 8 nucleotides agree with TRBD1. J was trimmed by 5 bases and V by 5 bases; bases with no gene match: 8. The germline V gene encodes CDR1 SGHRS and CDR2 YFSETQ. The CDR3 is 14 amino acids. CDR3 coding DNA: TGCGCCAGCAGGGCCGGGACAGGAGGCGAGACCCAGTACTTC. As protein: CASRAGTGGETQYF.

In its sample, this clone was seen a few times. V gene TRBV28 combines with J gene TRBJ2-3; the D is unclear. The germline V and J ends were trimmed by 2 bases and 0 bases, with 9 bases remaining between them. Per the germline V gene, CDR1 is MDHEN and CDR2 is SYDVKM. The CDR3 extends over 15 amino acids. The CDR3 DNA follows: TGTGCCAGCAGTTTAGTCGGTCGGAGCACAGATACGCAGTATTTT. Protein product: CASSLVGRSTDTQYF.

This chain uses TRBV28 with TRBJ2-7, with 8 positions matching TRBD1. Germline V gives CDR1 MDHEN, CDR2 SYDVKM. V lost 5 bases, J lost 3 bases, and 24 bases stayed unmatched. The CDR3 covers 20 residues. The CDR3 is CASSHSFGQGIKWGYYEQYF. As DNA, the CDR3 is TGTGCCAGCAGTCATTCTTTCGGACAGGGAATTAAGTGGGGGTACTACGAGCAGTACTTC.

This clone turned up a few times. At the DNA level, this CDR3 is encoded by other sequences in the same sample as well. The genes are TRBV28 and TRBJ2-5, with D perhaps TRBD1 (5 bases). V lost 3 bases and J lost 0, with 11 bases in between. The CDR3 covers 15 residues. Germline loops: CDR1 MDHEN, CDR2 SYDVKM. In DNA, the CDR3 is TGTGCCAGCAGTTTGCCCGACAGCAACCAAGAGACCCAGTACTTC. Its protein is CASSLPDSNQETQYF.

The chain is built from TRBV5-1 and TRBJ2-5, with D possibly being TRBD1 (5 bases). Trimming stripped 4 bases from V and 2 bases from J, with 15 bases between. The CDR3 has 15 residues. Germline CDR1 SGHRS, CDR2 YFSETQ. The CDR3 sequence is CASSQDRVGQETQYF. The CDR3 region has the DNA TGCGCCAGCAGCCAAGACAGAGTGGGGCAAGAGACCCAGTACTTC.

The chain couples TRBV28 to TRBJ2-7; TRBD2 agrees at 8 bases. Per germline, CDR1 MDHEN and CDR2 SYDVKM. This CDR3 has 16 residues. Germline trimming cut 6 bases from V and 6 bases from J; bases unmatched to any gene: 16. The CDR3 here is CASSPVISGKFSEQYF. In nucleotides, the CDR3 is TGTGCCAGCAGCCCGGTCATTAGCGGGAAGTTTAGCGAGCAGTACTTC.

There are a few counts of this clone. The chain recombines TRBV5-1 with TRBJ1-3, with TRBD1 matching 7 bases. The CDR3 length is 18 residues. J was trimmed by 1 base and V by 0 bases; bases with no gene match: 10. Germline lookup yields CDR1 SGHRS and CDR2 YFSETQ. The CDR3 coding sequence is TGCGCCAGCAGCTTGGGGCCGACAGGGTTTAATTCTGGAAACACCATATATTTT. Translated: CASSLGPTGFNSGNTIYF.

This clone was seen once. The J gene is TRBJ2-7, the V gene TRBV30; 8 bases line up with TRBD1. This CDR3 contains 14 residues. Looked up from germline, CDR1 is GTSNPN and CDR2 is SVGIG (reference sequence). J gave up 0 bases and V 3 bases, and 4 bases lay outside the gene matches. The CDR3 DNA reads TGTGCCTGGAGCGCAGGGGGCAGCTCCTACGAGCAGTACTTC. This sequence encodes CAWSAGGSSYEQYF.

This clone occurred a few times. CDR3 amino acids: CASTPGTRYTDTQYF. In DNA, the CDR3 is TGTGCCAGTACCCCAGGGACACGCTACACAGATACGCAGTATTTT. The chain recombines TRBV19 with TRBJ2-3; maybe TRBD1 (6 bases). This CDR3 contains 15 residues. Germline CDR1 reads LNHDA; CDR2 reads SQIVND (reference sequence). V was trimmed by 7 bases and J by 2 bases, leaving 16 bases between them.

The rearrangement links TRBV27 to TRBJ2-3; maybe TRBD1 (5 bases). Trimming removed 2 bases at V and 2 bases at J, with 11 bases between. From germline, CDR1 is MNHEY and CDR2 SMNVEV (reference sequence). This CDR3 comprises 15 residues. CDR3 in amino acids: CASSLRPGITDTQYF. Written as DNA, the CDR3 is TGTGCCAGCAGTTTACGCCCAGGGATCACAGATACGCAGTATTTT.

This clone was recorded a few times. V usage is TRBV4-1 and J usage is TRBJ2-5; 14 nucleotides align to TRBD2. CDR1 and CDR2 (germline): MGHRA, YSYEKL. The CDR3 consists of 18 residues. The V segment lost 0 bases and the J segment 1 base; nucleotides outside the gene matches: 4. This CDR3 reads CASSQERGTSGSQETQYF. The CDR3 DNA is TGCGCCAGCAGCCAAGAACGTGGGACTAGCGGGAGCCAAGAGACCCAGTACTTC.

As for this clone: One end of the junction does not line up with germline, which may come from a read error. The genes are TRBV7-9 and TRBJ2-3, with 10 bases identical to TRBD2. This CDR3 spans 18 amino acids. CDR1 is SEHNR, CDR2 FQNEAQ, per germline (reference sequence). The CDR3 sequence: CSSSLPSGIAGGSHTQYF. CDR3 coding DNA: TGTTCCAGCAGCTTACCGTCTGGAATAGCGGGAGGATCGCATACGCAGTATTTT.

Details on this clone: The sample has other DNA sequences that encode this CDR3 too. The chain uses TRBV5-1 and TRBJ2-7; 10 bases match TRBD1. This CDR3 comprises 15 residues. After removal of 0 bases from V and 2 bases from J, the junction contained 2 bases not matched to a gene. Germline V gene sequence: CDR1 SGHRS, CDR2 YFSETQ. The CDR3 loop reads CASSLGQGAAYEQYF. As DNA, the CDR3 is TGCGCCAGCAGCTTGGGACAGGGGGCTGCCTACGAGCAGTACTTC.

The chain is built from TRBV18 and TRBJ1-1; 8 bases match TRBD1. Trimming cost V 8 bases and J 6 bases; bases outside gene matches: 8. Germline-derived CDR1 and CDR2 are KGHSH and LQKENI. The CDR3 has 13 residues. This chain's CDR3 is CASKTDRAPEAFF. The CDR3 DNA is TGTGCCAGCAAAACGGACAGGGCCCCTGAAGCTTTCTTT.

The chain is built from TRBV5-1 and TRBJ2-6, with 7 bases fitting TRBD1. Germline CDR1 SGHRS, CDR2 YFSETQ. This CDR3 is 19 amino acids long. Trimming cost V 5 bases and J 2 bases; bases outside gene matches: 16. The CDR3 DNA is TGCGCCAGCAGGTCCGCCCGCGCAGGGGGTGCGCCTGGGGCCAACGTCCTGACTTTC. Protein product: CASRSARAGGAPGANVLTF.

V is TRBV21-1 and J is TRBJ2-7; the DNA was not compared with TRBD1, the D call given in the table. TRBV21-1 is a listed pseudogene. The CDR3 extends over 18 amino acids. The CDR3 sequence is CASSIASQGKRLAYEQYF. CDR3 sequence (DNA): TGTGCCAGCAGCATCGCGTCACAGGGGAAGCGACTAGCCTACGAGCAGTACTTC.

V and J are TRBV7-9 and TRBJ2-7; 7 bases line up with TRBD1. V lost 1 base and J lost 5; bases outside the gene matches: 2. Germline CDR1 is SEHNR and CDR2 is FQNEAQ (reference sequence). This CDR3 spans 13 amino acids. CDR3 residues: CASSLETGDEQYF. DNA for the CDR3: TGTGCCAGCAGCTTAGAAACAGGGGACGAGCAGTACTTC.